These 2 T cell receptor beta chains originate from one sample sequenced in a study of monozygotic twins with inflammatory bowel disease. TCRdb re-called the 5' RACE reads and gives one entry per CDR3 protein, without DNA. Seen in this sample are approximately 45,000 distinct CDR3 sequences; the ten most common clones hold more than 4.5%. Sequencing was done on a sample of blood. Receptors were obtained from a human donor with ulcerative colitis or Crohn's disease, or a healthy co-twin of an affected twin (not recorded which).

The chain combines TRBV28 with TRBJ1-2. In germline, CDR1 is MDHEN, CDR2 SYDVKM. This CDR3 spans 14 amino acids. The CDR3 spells CASSLGQINYGYTF.

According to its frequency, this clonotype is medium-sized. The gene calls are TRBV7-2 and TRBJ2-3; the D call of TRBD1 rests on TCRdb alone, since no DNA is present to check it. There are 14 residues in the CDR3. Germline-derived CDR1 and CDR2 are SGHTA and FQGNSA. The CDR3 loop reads CASSLWTATDTQYF. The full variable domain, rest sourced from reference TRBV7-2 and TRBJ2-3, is GAGVSQSPSNKVTEKGKDVELRCDPISGHTALYWYRQSLGQGLEFLIYFQGNSAPDKSGLPSDRFSAERTGGSVSTLTIQRTQQEDSAVYLCASSLWTATDTQYFGPGTRLTVL.